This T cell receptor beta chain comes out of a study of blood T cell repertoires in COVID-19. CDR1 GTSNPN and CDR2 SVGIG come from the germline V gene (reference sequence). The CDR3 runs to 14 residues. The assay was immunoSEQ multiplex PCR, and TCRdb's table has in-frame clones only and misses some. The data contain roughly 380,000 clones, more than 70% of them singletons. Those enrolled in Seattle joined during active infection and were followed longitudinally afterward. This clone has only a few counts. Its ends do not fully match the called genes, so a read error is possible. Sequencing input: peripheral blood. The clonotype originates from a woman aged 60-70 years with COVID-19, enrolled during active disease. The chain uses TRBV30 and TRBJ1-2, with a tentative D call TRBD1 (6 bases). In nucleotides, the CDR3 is TGTGCCTGGAGTGACCAGGGGTCTAACAATGGCTACACCTTC. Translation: CAWSDQGSNNGYTF.